These T cell receptor beta chains were read from a single sample in a study of identical twins. TCRdb processed the 5' RACE reads anew with MiXCR; each CDR3 protein has one entry. The sample carries around 230,000 distinct CDR3 sequences, 6.5% recorded once. These data were also filed under a second study, of T cells expressing NK-cell markers.

Sequenced input: CD8+ T cells sorted from blood. All receptors come from a woman between 18 and 30 years old in good health. The CDR3 runs from the conserved cysteine through the conserved F or W. A D gene is named only where the DNA matches it firmly. Expanded clones are given a class, and other clones once, few, many or no size at all.

TRBJ1-4 | TRBV9 | few | NA | CASSPNTGPREKLFF | TGTGCCAGCAGCCCAAATACAGGGCCGCGGGAAAAACTGTTTTTT
TRBJ2-1 | TRBV20-1 | many | NA | CSARGGRDFNEQFF | TGCAGTGCTAGAGGGGGTCGGGATTTCAATGAGCAGTTCTTC
TRBJ2-3 | TRBV12-3/TRBV12-4 | few | NA | CASRPDTDTQYF | TGTGCCAGCAGGCCGGACACAGATACGCAGTATTTT
TRBJ2-2 | TRBV5-1 | few | NA | CASSLDTPGELFF | TGCGCCAGCAGCTTGGACACTCCGGGGGAGCTGTTTTTT
TRBJ1-2 | TRBV13 | many | NA | CASSLLPKGYTF | TGTGCCAGCAGCCTCCTTCCTAAGGGCTACACCTTC
TRBJ2-7 | TRBV6-2/TRBV6-3 | few | NA | CASSPDIQRLAYEQYF | TGTGCCAGCAGCCCGGACATCCAACGACTTGCCTACGAGCAGTACTTC
TRBJ2-7 | TRBV7-8 | NA | NA | CASSLALADEQYF | TGTGCCAGCAGCTTAGCACTAGCCGACGAGCAGTACTTC
TRBJ2-1 | TRBV2 | NA | TRBD2 | CASSERTSTYNDGQFF | TGTGCCAGCAGTGAAAGGACTAGCACATACAATGATGGGCAGTTCTTC
TRBJ2-3 | TRBV7-8 | NA | NA | CASSLAYEGPGDTQYF | TGTGCCAGCAGCTTAGCGTACGAGGGCCCAGGGGATACGCAGTATTTT
TRBJ1-2 | TRBV20-1 | many | NA | CSARDRALRNYGYTF | TGCAGTGCTAGAGATAGGGCCCTACGGAACTATGGCTACACCTTC
TRBJ2-7 | TRBV7-9 | few | NA | CASSLETGRLYEQYF | TGTGCCAGCAGCTTAGAAACAGGTAGACTCTACGAGCAGTACTTC
TRBJ2-7 | TRBV7-2 | many | NA | CASSLIVIYEQYF | TGTGCCAGCAGCTTAATAGTGATCTACGAGCAGTACTTC
TRBJ1-2 | TRBV14 | few | NA | CASSRTGQSNYGYTF | TGTGCCAGCAGCCGCACGGGACAATCTAACTATGGCTACACCTTC
TRBJ2-3 | TRBV7-6 | few | NA | CASSLGYGTTDTQYF | TGTGCCAGCAGCTTAGGGTATGGTACCACAGATACGCAGTATTTT
TRBJ1-2 | TRBV7-2 | few | TRBD1 | CASRGTGLIYGYTF | TGTGCCAGTAGAGGGACAGGGTTAATCTATGGCTACACCTTC
TRBJ2-3 | TRBV29-1 | many | TRBD2 | CSVDFSGTTDTQYF | TGCAGCGTTGACTTTAGCGGGACTACAGATACGCAGTATTTT
TRBJ2-7 | TRBV6-2/TRBV6-3 | few | NA | CASSYPSDNTYAQYF | TGTGCCAGCAGTTACCCCAGTGACAATACCTACGCGCAGTACTTC
TRBJ2-7 | TRBV6-2/TRBV6-3 | few | NA | CASRQVHEQYF | TGTGCCAGCAGGCAGGTCCACGAGCAGTACTTC
TRBJ1-6 | TRBV7-9 | few | TRBD1 | CASSLAFGTDSPLHF | TGTGCCAGCAGCTTAGCTTTCGGGACAGACTCACCCCTCCACTTT
TRBJ2-1 | TRBV4-3 | NA | NA | CASRGGGTPSNNEQFF | TGCGCCAGCAGAGGGGGCGGGACTCCAAGCAACAATGAGCAGTTCTTC
TRBJ2-7 | TRBV11-2 | few | NA | CASSFKLRDSYEQYF | TGTGCCAGCAGCTTTAAGCTACGGGACTCCTACGAGCAGTACTTC
TRBJ2-1 | TRBV12-3/TRBV12-4 | many | NA | CASSLGTSSSYNEQFF | TGTGCCAGCAGTTTAGGGACTTCGAGCTCCTACAATGAGCAGTTCTTC
TRBJ2-5 | TRBV9 | many | NA | CASSGDWGETQYF | TGTGCCAGCAGCGGCGACTGGGGGGAGACCCAGTACTTC
TRBJ1-1 | TRBV12-3/TRBV12-4 | few | TRBD1 | CASSAGQVWAFF | TGTGCCAGCAGTGCCGGACAGGTTTGGGCTTTCTTT